This TCR beta chain was sequenced in a study of T cell responses to AZD1222 COVID-19 vaccine. Study-level background: Second-dose intervals near 4 or 12 weeks were combined.

Study outcomes and limitations: Seropositive status at baseline applied to only six AZD1222 recipients. The repertoires were collected only after the peak T cell response. Across spike, vaccine-associated CD4 TCRs were found, dominant at 160-218 and 743-854.

V shed 4 bases, J shed 5 bases, and the junction held 20 bases outside the gene matches. Germline V gene data show CDR1 as SGHNT and CDR2 as YYREEE (reference sequence). This CDR3 comprises 18 residues. Turning to this clone: Its specificity is unknown.

The repertoire was sequenced with immunoSEQ multiplex PCR; TCRdb's copy has only in-frame clones and lacks some. The top ten clones hold roughly 5.7% of a sample with 120,000 or so clones, about 90% of them seen once. The chain carries TRBV5-4 and TRBJ1-2; 7 bases map to TRBD1. The TCR sequence derives from an adult in good health. Sample: peripheral blood, taken on day 0 of AZD1222 vaccination. The CDR3 spells CASSPKAFSPQGGYGYTF. The CDR3 DNA reads as TGTGCCAGCAGCCCGAAGGCATTCTCGCCGCAGGGGGGGTATGGCTACACCTTC.